The 6 T cell receptor beta chains reported below all come from one sample, sequenced in a study of vaccination and CD4 T cells after COVID-19. With the Oncomine TCR Beta short-read assay, DNA from cultured CD4+ T cells was sequenced. TCRdb re-called the PCR reads with MiXCR, one entry per CDR3 protein. The sample contains approximately 15,000 distinct CDR3 sequences, 30% to 45% of which appear only once. Noted treatment: approximately nine-day PBMC culture with coronavirus spike peptide pools or control peptides (ViraFEST assay). These TCRs' antigens remain unknown. Material: cultured CD4+ T cells from blood. The source is a human donor with COVID-19.

This chain links TRBV10-3 with TRBJ2-3, with TRBD2 matching over 7 bases. The CDR3 contains 16 residues. Trimming took 4 bases from V and 1 from J; bases not matched to a gene: 8. CDR1 ENHRY and CDR2 SYGVKD come from the germline V gene. CDR3 sequence reads: CAISAGSGVGTDTQYF. The DNA of the CDR3 is TGTGCCATCAGTGCCGGGAGCGGGGTCGGCACAGATACGCAGTATTTT.

A few counts support this clonotype. V usage is TRBV6-2 or TRBV6-3 and J usage is TRBJ2-2; D is perhaps TRBD2 (5 bases). CDR1 MNHEY and CDR2 SVGEGT come from the germline V gene. This CDR3 spans 13 amino acids. The germline V and J ends were trimmed by 7 bases and 0 bases, with 6 bases remaining between them. The CDR3 here is CASNGANTGELFF. The CDR3 nucleotides read TGTGCCAGCAACGGGGCGAACACCGGGGAGCTGTTTTTT.

The genes are TRBV10-3 and TRBJ2-7, with 7 bases fitting TRBD1. This CDR3 comprises 14 residues. The V gene's germline CDR1 is ENHRY and CDR2 SYGVKD. The junction had 5 bases not matched to a gene; V was cut back by 6 bases and J by 0 bases. The CDR3 here is CAISNRDSSYEQYF. CDR3 sequence (DNA): TGTGCCATCAGCAACAGGGACAGCTCCTACGAGCAGTACTTC.

Here the CDR3 DNA reads TGCAGTGCTTCGAGACTAGCCCCCGCCAAAGAGACCCAGTACTTC. Encoded protein: CSASRLAPAKETQYF. The chain uses TRBV20-1 and TRBJ2-5, with 7 positions matching TRBD2. Germline V CDR1 and CDR2: DFQATT, SNEGSKA (reference sequence). The CDR3 length is 15 residues. V trimming: 5 bases; J trimming: 3 bases; junction bases outside the gene matches: 12.

This chain links TRBV20-1 with TRBJ2-4; 8 bases are a match to TRBD2. J gave up 3 bases and V 5 bases, and 6 bases lay outside the gene matches. CDR3 length: 14 amino acids. Germline lookup yields CDR1 DFQATT and CDR2 SNEGSKA (reference sequence). Here the CDR3 DNA reads TGCAGTGCTGGGTTAGCGGGGATCAAAAACATTCAGTACTTC. Translating gives CSAGLAGIKNIQYF.

V usage is TRBV6-1 and J usage is TRBJ1-6, with D maybe TRBD1 (6 bases). Germline CDR1 is MNHNS and CDR2 is SASEGT. This CDR3 has 12 amino acids. The V end was cut by 6 bases, the J end by 8 bases, with 8 bases between. The CDR3 nucleotides read TGTGCCAGCAGGCACAGGGATTCACCCCTCCACTTT. It specifies CASRHRDSPLHF.